This T cell receptor (beta chain) appears in the sequencing data of a study of blood T cell repertoires in COVID-19. About the study: The analysed material was cDNA or gDNA that came from T cells, B-cell-depleted T cells, or PBMCs.

V lost 4 bases and J lost 4; bases outside the gene matches: 12. The CDR3 loop spans 19 amino acids. Germline V gene lookup returns CDR1 SGHRS and CDR2 YFSETQ. This clone occurred once. Original handling: Scientists estimated how many nucleated cells there were by amplifying reference gene primers. The table came from immunoSEQ multiplex PCR; TCRdb's copy has only in-frame clones and leaves some out. V and J calls and clone size follow that table, whereas D and trimming were derived from the DNA. The sample lists 140,000 or so clones; 70% to 90% were seen once. This clonotype was obtained from a woman of 80 years or more with acute or convalescent COVID-19. The chain uses TRBV5-1 and TRBJ2-1; 15 bases are shared with TRBD2. Source material: peripheral blood. The CDR3: CASSLGLAGGLSYYNEQFF. The CDR3 region has the DNA TGCGCCAGCAGCCTTGGACTAGCGGGGGGGTTGTCTTATTACAATGAGCAGTTCTTC.